This paragraph covers one TCR beta chain sequence. CDR1 and CDR2 from the germline V gene are MNHEY and SVGAGI. The CDR3 runs to 14 residues. Trimming cost V 0 bases and J 5 bases, with 10 bases left between them. Data came from immunoSEQ multiplex PCR; TCRdb stores just in-frame clones and leaves some out. The sample contains over 350,000 clones, approximately 95% of which appear only once. This sample is part of a study of shared T cell receptors in the human thymus. The clonotype originates from a human donor. The chain links TRBV6-5 to TRBJ1-2; D uncertain. Sequencing used thymocytes. The CDR3 sequence is CASSYSASPYGYTF. The CDR3 DNA reads as TGTGCCAGCAGTTACTCGGCAAGCCCTTATGGCTACACCTTC.